One and the same sample provided the 22 T cell receptor beta chains below, sequenced in a study of blood T cells in healthy people across ages. A second PCR of 7 to 11 cycles used a sample-barcoded 5' primer and a J-beta primer mix. One entry per CDR3 protein results from TCRdb running MiXCR on the 5' RACE reads. This sample has fewer than 2,000,000 distinct CDR3 sequences, with about 39% found just once. The sample taken for sequencing was blood. The source is a human donor in good health.

The V gene is TRBV3-1, the J gene TRBJ1-5, with 8 bases matching TRBD1. CDR3 length: 17 residues. V gave up 4 bases and J gave up 0 bases; unmatched junction bases: 8. Germline V gene data show CDR1 as LGHDT and CDR2 as YNNKEL (reference sequence). CDR3 amino acids: CASSPPGTGYSNQPQHF. The CDR3 nucleotides are TGTGCCAGCAGCCCCCCCGGGACAGGCTATAGCAATCAGCCCCAGCATTTT.

This chain connects TRBV5-1 to TRBJ1-4; D is unclear. The CDR3 is made up of 13 amino acids. The germline CDR1 and CDR2 sequences are SGHRS and YFSETQ. V was pared by 5 bases and J by 0 bases, with 5 bases between. In DNA form, the CDR3 reads TGCGCCAGCAGGCAGGCAACTAATGAAAAACTGTTTTTT. It translates to CASRQATNEKLFF.

The genes are TRBV6-6 and TRBJ2-3, with TRBD2 identical over 10 bases. The CDR3 covers 17 residues. V lost 6 bases to trimming and J lost 5 bases; unmatched junction nucleotides: 14. CDR1 MNHNY and CDR2 SVGAGI come from the germline V gene (reference sequence). The CDR3 DNA reads as TGTGCCAGCAGACGTTCGAAGCGGGGGGGCTGGGAAGATACGCAGTATTTT. This encodes CASRRSKRGGWEDTQYF.

The CDR3, as DNA: TGTGCCAGCGGGCGGGACAGGGAACAGTTCTTC. Its protein product is CASGRDREQFF. This chain uses TRBV6-2 or TRBV6-3 with TRBJ2-1, with TRBD1 matching 9 bases. The CDR3 totals 11 residues. Germline CDR1 MNHEY, CDR2 SVGEGT. Unmatched junction bases numbered 6, after V lost 8 bases and J lost 13 bases.

This clonotype was detected only a few times. This rearrangement joins TRBV29-1 to TRBJ2-7; maybe TRBD1 (5 bases). This CDR3 comprises 11 residues. V lost 2 bases and J lost 6, with 8 bases in between. Germline assignment: CDR1 SQVTM and CDR2 ANQGSEA. CDR3 coding DNA: TGCAGCGTTGAATTGGGGCGCGAGCAGTACTTC. Residues: CSVELGREQYF.

This clonotype was counted between two and nine times. The genes are TRBV12-3 or TRBV12-4 and TRBJ1-2; TRBD1 is a possible D gene (5 bases). CDR3 length: 14 residues. The V and J ends lost 3 bases and 5 bases respectively, with 13 bases between them. CDR3 residues: CASSFERTTYGYTF. DNA of the CDR3: TGTGCCAGCAGTTTCGAGAGGACAACATATGGCTACACCTTC.

In this sample, this clonotype turned up a few times. The chain links TRBV20-1 to TRBJ1-2; TRBD1 might be the D (6 bases). The CDR3 extends over 12 amino acids. The germline gives CDR1 DFQATT, CDR2 SNEGSKA (reference sequence). V lost 3 bases, J lost 6 bases, and 11 bases lay in between. CDR3 bases: TGCAGTGCTAGTTCAGGGGTCGATGGCTACACCTTC. It specifies CSASSGVDGYTF.

The V and J genes are TRBV12-3 or TRBV12-4 and TRBJ2-1; D is tentatively TRBD1 or TRBD2 (5 bases each). Deletions cut 3 bases from V and 10 bases from J, with 16 bases between. The CDR3 covers 14 residues. CDR3 sequence reads: CASSFGLTGLEQFF. The CDR3, as DNA: TGTGCCAGCAGTTTTGGCCTAACGGGGCTGGAGCAGTTCTTC.

The chain joins TRBV2 to TRBJ1-4; no reliable D call. Germline assignment: CDR1 SNHLY and CDR2 FYNNEI. The CDR3 length is 15 residues. Trimming took 1 base from V and 7 from J, leaving 13 bases between them. The CDR3 DNA reads TGTGCCAGCAGTGAAGAGCGGCGTTGGGGTGAAAAACTGTTTTTT. It codes for CASSEERRWGEKLFF.

The V call is TRBV4-1, the J call TRBJ2-7; 7 bases line up with TRBD1. Trimming cost V 0 bases and J 4 bases; bases outside gene matches: 6. Per germline, CDR1 MGHRA and CDR2 YSYEKL. The CDR3 consists of 15 residues. The CDR3: CASSQDRGLVYEQYF. CDR3 DNA: TGCGCCAGCAGCCAAGACAGGGGGTTAGTATACGAGCAGTACTTC.

This clonotype was detected only a few times. The chain employs TRBV7-9 and TRBJ2-1, with TRBD1 matching over 11 bases. J lost 6 bases, V lost 1 base, and 5 bases had no gene match. Germline V lookup: CDR1 SEHNR, CDR2 FQNEAQ (reference sequence). The CDR3 spans 16 residues. The CDR3 loop is CASSLGGTGGRNEQFF. Written as DNA, the CDR3 is TGTGCCAGCAGCTTAGGGGGGACAGGGGGACGCAATGAGCAGTTCTTC.

This clonotype was observed a few times. This chain uses TRBV24-1 with TRBJ2-5; the match to TRBD1 covers 9 bases. This CDR3 is 14 amino acids long. The germline CDR1 and CDR2 sequences are KGHDR and SFDVKD. Trimming cost V 7 bases and J 5 bases; bases outside gene matches: 7. The CDR3 reads CATSQTGGQETQYF. The DNA for the CDR3 is TGTGCCACCAGCCAGACAGGGGGTCAGGAGACCCAGTACTTC.

This clonotype appeared once. The chain carries TRBV29-1 and TRBJ2-2, with TRBD2 matching over 12 bases. The CDR3 consists of 18 residues. Per germline, CDR1 SQVTM and CDR2 ANQGSEA. The junction had 11 bases not matched to a gene; V was cut back by 4 bases and J by 2 bases. CDR3 DNA: TGCAGCGTTGCCCGACCACTAGCGGGGGGCCTTAACACCGGGGAGCTGTTTTTT. Encoded protein: CSVARPLAGGLNTGELFF.

The chain employs TRBV30 and TRBJ2-1; 10 bases map to TRBD2. The CDR3 is 15 residues long. V lost 0 bases to trimming and J lost 6 bases; unmatched junction nucleotides: 5. Germline-derived CDR1 and CDR2 are GTSNPN and SVGIG (reference sequence). CDR3 nucleotides: TGTGCCTGGAGTGTTAAGCGGGGGGGCCGCAATGAGCAGTTCTTC. This translates into CAWSVKRGGRNEQFF.

This chain joins TRBV20-1 and TRBJ2-4, with D perhaps assigned TRBD1 or TRBD2 (5 bases each). This CDR3 is 13 amino acids long. Trimming removed 0 bases from V and 15 bases from J, with 18 bases in between. Looked up from germline, CDR1 is DFQATT and CDR2 is SNEGSKA (reference sequence). The CDR3 coding sequence is TGCAGTGCTAGAGATCGGGCAGGGAGTGAGCGGTACTTC. This gives the protein CSARDRAGSERYF.

The rearrangement joins TRBV2 to TRBJ1-1; D remains unclear. Trimming shortened V by 7 bases and J by 5 bases, and 14 bases separated the two germline ends. The CDR3 length is 13 residues. CDR1 and CDR2 from the germline V gene are SNHLY and FYNNEI. CDR3 nucleotides: TGTGCCAGCAAGTCACGGGCTTGGACTGAAGCTTTCTTT. Translating it yields CASKSRAWTEAFF.

For this clonotype: An end of the junction does not agree with germline; a read error may underlie this. The chain joins TRBV4-1 to TRBJ2-1; D is ambiguous. From germline, CDR1 is MGHRA and CDR2 YSYEKL. There are 16 residues in the CDR3. The CDR3 is CASSQWTLSSYSEQFF. CDR3 bases: TGCGCCAGCAGCCAATGGACGTTGAGCTCCTACAGTGAGCAGTTCTTC.

The CDR3 is CASSLISLVHYEQYF. As DNA, the CDR3 is TGTGCCAGCAGCTTAATCTCGCTCGTTCACTACGAGCAGTACTTC. The V and J genes are TRBV7-2 and TRBJ2-7, with no clear D. The germline V gene encodes CDR1 SGHTA and CDR2 FQGNSA. Trimming took 2 bases from V and 3 from J, leaving 14 bases between them. This CDR3 is 15 amino acids long.

This clonotype was seen just once. This sequence joins TRBV7-2 and TRBJ2-7; maybe TRBD1 (6 bases). Per germline, CDR1 SGHTA and CDR2 FQGNSA. Trimming took 0 bases from V and 5 from J, leaving 20 bases between them. The CDR3 sequence is 17 residues long. The CDR3 loop is CASSLARLWDKGHEQYF. CDR3 coding DNA: TGTGCCAGCAGCTTAGCCAGGCTGTGGGACAAGGGCCACGAGCAGTACTTC.

This clonotype was detected many times. The chain joins TRBV5-1 to TRBJ2-7; D possibly corresponds to TRBD1 (5 bases). Trimming shortened V by 5 bases and J by 3 bases, and 6 bases separated the two germline ends. The V gene's germline CDR1 is SGHRS and CDR2 YFSETQ. The CDR3 covers 11 residues. This chain's CDR3 is CASRDNYEQYF. The CDR3 nucleotides read TGCGCCAGCAGGGACAACTACGAGCAGTACTTC.

V gene TRBV5-6 combines with J gene TRBJ2-1; 11 bases align to TRBD2. The better agreement between TRBJ2-7 and the DNA end casts doubt on the J call. The germline V gene has CDR1 SGHDT and CDR2 YYEEEE. This CDR3 contains 15 residues. The CDR3 loop is CASSQLAGVYNEQYF. The CDR3 DNA reads TGTGCCAGCAGCCAACTAGCGGGGGTATACAATGAGCAGTACTTC.

A note on this clonotype: This may be a read error, as it is one base from a much larger clone. The gene calls are TRBV6-4 and TRBJ2-1; 10 positions agree with TRBD1. The J call may be incorrect, as the DNA end agrees better with TRBJ2-7. Germline V gene lookup returns CDR1 MRHNA and CDR2 SNTAGT. The CDR3 sequence is 15 residues long. The chain's CDR3 is CASSDSTGGYNEQYF. In nucleotides, the CDR3 is TGTGCCAGCAGTGACTCGACAGGGGGCTACAATGAGCAGTACTTC.